The clone carrying this T cell receptor (beta chain) turned up a few times. Antigen: not known. Diagnoses used clinical symptoms, serum thyroxine and TRAb, thyroid ultrasound and orbital computed tomography. The sample is drawn from a study of T cells in Graves' hyperthyroidism and ophthalmopathy. Broader study findings: Most thyroid clonotypes expanded above 0.001 appeared in blood too.

RNA transcripts gave rise to amplified TCR beta CDR3 regions. Primed by the HTBI set, a first-round RT-PCR was run on the TCR CDR3. TCRdb fed the multiplex PCR reads into MiXCR, producing one record per CDR3 protein. Here the sample spans some 700,000 distinct CDR3 sequences, about 18% being singletons. The ends were cut back, 5 bases at V and 4 bases at J, with 14 bases in the middle. CDR3 length equals 14 residues. Germline V CDR1 and CDR2: SEHNR, FQNEAQ (reference sequence). The receptor was derived from a man over 45 with Graves' hyperthyroidism. The specimen was blood. The V call is TRBV7-9, the J call TRBJ1-1; unclear D gene. In nucleotides, the CDR3 is TGTGCCAGCAGCCAACCCCTGTCGGGCACTGAAGCTTTCTTT. Encoded protein: CASSQPLSGTEAFF.